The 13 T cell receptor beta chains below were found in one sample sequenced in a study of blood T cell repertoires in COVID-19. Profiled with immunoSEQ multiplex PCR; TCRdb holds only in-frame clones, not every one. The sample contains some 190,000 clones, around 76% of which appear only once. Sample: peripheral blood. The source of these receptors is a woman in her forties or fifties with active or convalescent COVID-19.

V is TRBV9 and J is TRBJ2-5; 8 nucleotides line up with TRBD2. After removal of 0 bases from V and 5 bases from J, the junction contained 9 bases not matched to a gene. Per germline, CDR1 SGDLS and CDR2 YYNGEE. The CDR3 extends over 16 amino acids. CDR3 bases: TGTGCCAGCAGCGTAGAGGTTCGGGGGGGGGCGGAGACCCAGTACTTC. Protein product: CASSVEVRGGAETQYF.

Written as DNA, the CDR3 is TGTGCCTGGAGTCGGGGGGTAGGAACAGATACGCAGTATTTT. It encodes CAWSRGVGTDTQYF. The gene calls are TRBV30 and TRBJ2-3, with 7 bases identical to TRBD2. V shed 2 bases, J shed 3 bases, and the junction held 5 bases outside the gene matches. CDR3 length: 14 amino acids. Germline V gene lookup returns CDR1 GTSNPN and CDR2 SVGIG (reference sequence).

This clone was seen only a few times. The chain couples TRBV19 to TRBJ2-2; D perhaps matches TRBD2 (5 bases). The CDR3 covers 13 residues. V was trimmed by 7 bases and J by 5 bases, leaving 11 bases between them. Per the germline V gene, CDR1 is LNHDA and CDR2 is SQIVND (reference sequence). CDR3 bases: TGTGCCAGTATGCGCGGGCGGACCGGGGAGCTGTTTTTT. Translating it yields CASMRGRTGELFF.

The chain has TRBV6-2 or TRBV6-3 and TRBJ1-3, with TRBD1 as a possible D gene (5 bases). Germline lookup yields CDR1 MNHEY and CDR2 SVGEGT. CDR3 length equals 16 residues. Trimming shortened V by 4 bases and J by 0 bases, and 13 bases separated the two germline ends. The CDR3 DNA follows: TGTGCCAGCAGTTTCGGGTGGACAAGCTCTGGAAACACCATATATTTT. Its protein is CASSFGWTSSGNTIYF.

As DNA, the CDR3 is TGCGCCAGCACAACTAGCGGGTACACCGGGGAGCTGTTTTTT. It is translated as CASTTSGYTGELFF. This rearrangement joins TRBV5-1 to TRBJ2-2, with 9 bases matching TRBD2. Per the germline V gene, CDR1 is SGHRS and CDR2 is YFSETQ. After removal of 6 bases from V and 3 bases from J, the junction contained 3 bases not matched to a gene. CDR3 length equals 14 residues. The full variable domain, completed using reference TRBV5-1 and TRBJ2-2, is KAGVTQTPRYLIKTRGQQVTLSCSPISGHRSVSWYQQTPGQGLQFLFEYFSETQRNKGNFPGRFSGRQFSNSRSEMNVSTLELGDSALYLCASTTSGYTGELFFGEGSRLTVL.

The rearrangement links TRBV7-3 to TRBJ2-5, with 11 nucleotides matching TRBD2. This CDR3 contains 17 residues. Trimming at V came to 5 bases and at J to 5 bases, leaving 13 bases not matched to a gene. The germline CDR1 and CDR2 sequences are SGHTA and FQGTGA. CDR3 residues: CASSPPGSGGATETQYF. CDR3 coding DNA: TGTGCCAGCAGCCCCCCTGGTAGCGGGGGGGCCACGGAGACCCAGTACTTC.

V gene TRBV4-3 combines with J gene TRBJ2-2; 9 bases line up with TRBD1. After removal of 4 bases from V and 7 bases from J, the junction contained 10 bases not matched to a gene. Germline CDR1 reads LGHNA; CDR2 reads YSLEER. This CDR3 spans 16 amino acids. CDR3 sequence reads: CASSPTYRGLGGELFF. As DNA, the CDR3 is TGCGCCAGCAGCCCCACGTACAGGGGGCTAGGCGGGGAGCTGTTTTTT.

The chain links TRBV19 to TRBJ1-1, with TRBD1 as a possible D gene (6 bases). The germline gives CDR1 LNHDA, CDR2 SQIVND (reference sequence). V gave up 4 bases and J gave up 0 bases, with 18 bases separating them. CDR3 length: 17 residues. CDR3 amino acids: CASSSLITGLLNTEAFF. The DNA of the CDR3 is TGTGCCAGTAGTAGCCTAATTACAGGGCTCTTGAACACTGAAGCTTTCTTT.

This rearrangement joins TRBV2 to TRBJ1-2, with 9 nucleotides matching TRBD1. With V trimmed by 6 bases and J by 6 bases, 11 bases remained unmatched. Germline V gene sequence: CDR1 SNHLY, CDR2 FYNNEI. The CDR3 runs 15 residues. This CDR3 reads CASSVIQGAQDGYTF. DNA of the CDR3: TGTGCCAGCAGCGTCATACAGGGGGCGCAGGATGGCTACACCTTC.

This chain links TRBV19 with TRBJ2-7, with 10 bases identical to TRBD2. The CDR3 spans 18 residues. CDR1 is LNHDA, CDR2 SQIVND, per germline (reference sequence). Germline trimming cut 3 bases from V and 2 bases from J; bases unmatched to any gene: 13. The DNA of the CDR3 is TGTGCCAGTAGTATGGGGTCTAGCGGGACTAGCGCTGCCTACGAGCAGTACTTC. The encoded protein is CASSMGSSGTSAAYEQYF.

The CDR3, as DNA: TGTGCCAGCTCACAGCGCCGGGACAGAGGCCTGGATGAGCAGTTCTTC. Amino acids: CASSQRRDRGLDEQFF. V usage is TRBV18 and J usage is TRBJ2-1, with 7 bases identical to TRBD1. Germline CDR1 and CDR2: KGHSH and LQKENI. This CDR3 is built from 16 residues. Trimming removed 4 bases from V and 8 bases from J; junction bases left unmatched: 14.

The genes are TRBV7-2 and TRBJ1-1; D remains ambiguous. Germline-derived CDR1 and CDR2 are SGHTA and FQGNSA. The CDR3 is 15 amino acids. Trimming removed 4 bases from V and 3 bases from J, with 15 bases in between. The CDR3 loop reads CASSYLGGEHTEAFF. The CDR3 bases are TGTGCCAGCAGCTACCTGGGCGGGGAACACACTGAAGCTTTCTTT.

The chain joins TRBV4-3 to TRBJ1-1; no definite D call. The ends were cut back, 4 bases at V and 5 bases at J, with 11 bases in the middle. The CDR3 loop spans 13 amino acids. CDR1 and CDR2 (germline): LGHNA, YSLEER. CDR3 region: CASSRLEDTEAFF. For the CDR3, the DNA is TGCGCCAGCAGCCGCTTGGAGGATACTGAAGCTTTCTTT.